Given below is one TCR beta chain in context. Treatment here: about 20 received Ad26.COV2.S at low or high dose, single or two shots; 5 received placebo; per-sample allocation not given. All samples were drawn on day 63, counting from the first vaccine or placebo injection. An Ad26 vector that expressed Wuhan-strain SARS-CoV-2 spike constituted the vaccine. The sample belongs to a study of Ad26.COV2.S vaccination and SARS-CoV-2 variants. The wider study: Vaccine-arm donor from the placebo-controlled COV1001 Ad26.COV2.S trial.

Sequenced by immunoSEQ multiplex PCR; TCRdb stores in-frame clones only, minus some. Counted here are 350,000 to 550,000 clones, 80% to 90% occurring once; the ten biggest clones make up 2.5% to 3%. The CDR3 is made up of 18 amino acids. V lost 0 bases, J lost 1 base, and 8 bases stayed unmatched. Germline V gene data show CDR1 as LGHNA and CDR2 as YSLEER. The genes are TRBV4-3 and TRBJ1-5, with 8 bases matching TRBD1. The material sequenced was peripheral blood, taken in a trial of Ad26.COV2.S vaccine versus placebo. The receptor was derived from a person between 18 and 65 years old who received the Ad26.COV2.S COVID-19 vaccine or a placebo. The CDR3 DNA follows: TGCGCCAGCAGCCAAGATTGGGGGGGACAGGAGAGCAATCAGCCCCAGCATTTT. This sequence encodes CASSQDWGGQESNQPQHF.